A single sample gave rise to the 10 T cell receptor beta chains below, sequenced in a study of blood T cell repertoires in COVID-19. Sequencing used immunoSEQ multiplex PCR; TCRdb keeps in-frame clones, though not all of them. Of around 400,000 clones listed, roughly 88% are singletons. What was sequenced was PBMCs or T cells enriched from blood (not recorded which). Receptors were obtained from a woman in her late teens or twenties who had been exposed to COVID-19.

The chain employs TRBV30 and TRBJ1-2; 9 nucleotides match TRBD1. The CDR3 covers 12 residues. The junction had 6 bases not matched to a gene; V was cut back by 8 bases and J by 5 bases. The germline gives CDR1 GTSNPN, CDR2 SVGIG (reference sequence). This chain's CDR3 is CATGQGRYGYTF. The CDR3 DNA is TGTGCCACTGGACAGGGGCGGTATGGCTACACCTTC.

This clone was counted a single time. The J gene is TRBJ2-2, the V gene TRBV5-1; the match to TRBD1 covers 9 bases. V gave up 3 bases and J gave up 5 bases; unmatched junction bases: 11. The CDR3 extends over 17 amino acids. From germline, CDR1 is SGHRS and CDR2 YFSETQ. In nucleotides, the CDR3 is TGCGCCAGCAGCTCTACCACCGGGACAGGGCGAACCGGGGAGCTGTTTTTT. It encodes CASSSTTGTGRTGELFF.

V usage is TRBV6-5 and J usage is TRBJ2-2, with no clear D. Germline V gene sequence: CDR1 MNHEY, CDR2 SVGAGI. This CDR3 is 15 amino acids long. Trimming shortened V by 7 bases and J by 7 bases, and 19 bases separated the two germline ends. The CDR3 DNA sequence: TGTGCCAGCACTGCTAGGCCTGACGTCAACGGGGAGCTGTTTTTT. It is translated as CASTARPDVNGELFF.

The CDR3 sequence: CASSYGVAREYEQYF. In DNA form, the CDR3 reads TGTGCCAGCAGTTACGGGGTAGCTCGGGAATACGAGCAGTACTTC. V gene TRBV6-6 combines with J gene TRBJ2-7; D may be TRBD2 (5 bases). CDR1 MNHNY and CDR2 SVGAGI come from the germline V gene (reference sequence). The CDR3 contains 15 residues. V was pared by 2 bases and J by 4 bases, with 15 bases between.

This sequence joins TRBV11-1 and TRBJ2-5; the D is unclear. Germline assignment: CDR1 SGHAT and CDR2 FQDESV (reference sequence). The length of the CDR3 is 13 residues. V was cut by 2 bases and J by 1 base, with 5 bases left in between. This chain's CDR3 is CASSLSGQETQYF. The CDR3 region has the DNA TGTGCCAGCAGCTTATCGGGCCAAGAGACCCAGTACTTC.

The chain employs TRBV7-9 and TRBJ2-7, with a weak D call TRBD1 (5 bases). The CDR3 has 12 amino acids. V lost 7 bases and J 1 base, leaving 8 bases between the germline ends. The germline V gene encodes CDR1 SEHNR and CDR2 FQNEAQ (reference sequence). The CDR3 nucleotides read TGTGCCAGCAATTCAGGGTCCTACGAGCAGTACTTC. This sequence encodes CASNSGSYEQYF.

CDR3 in DNA: TGTGCCAGCAGCCCCTTCCCGAGGAATGAAAAACTGTTTTTT. Its translation: CASSPFPRNEKLFF. This chain joins TRBV5-5 and TRBJ1-4, with D hard to call. Germline V gives CDR1 SGHKS, CDR2 YYEKEE (reference sequence). V was clipped by 4 bases and J by 5 bases, with 12 bases between them. CDR3 size: 14 residues.

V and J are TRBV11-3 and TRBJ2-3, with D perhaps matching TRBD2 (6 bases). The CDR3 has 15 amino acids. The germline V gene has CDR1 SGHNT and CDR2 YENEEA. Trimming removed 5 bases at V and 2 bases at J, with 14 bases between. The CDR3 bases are TGTGCCAGCAGCCCCGGGGCTAGCGACACAGATACGCAGTATTTT. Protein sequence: CASSPGASDTDTQYF.

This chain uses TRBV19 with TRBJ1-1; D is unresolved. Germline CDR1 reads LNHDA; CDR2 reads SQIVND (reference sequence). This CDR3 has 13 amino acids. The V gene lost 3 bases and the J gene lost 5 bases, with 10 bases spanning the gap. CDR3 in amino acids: CASSMPGGTEAFF. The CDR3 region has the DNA TGTGCCAGTAGTATGCCAGGAGGGACTGAAGCTTTCTTT.

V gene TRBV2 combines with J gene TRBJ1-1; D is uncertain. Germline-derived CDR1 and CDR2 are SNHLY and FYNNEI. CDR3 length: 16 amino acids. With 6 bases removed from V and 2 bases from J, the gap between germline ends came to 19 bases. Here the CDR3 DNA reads TGTGCCAGCAGCGCCTTTGAGGGCAGGATCAACACTGAAGCTTTCTTT. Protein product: CASSAFEGRINTEAFF.